The TCR beta chain described here comes from a study of blood T cells in healthy people across ages. Each donor was a healthy Caucasian individual from Russia, aged 6 to 90. Per sample, at least 6 micrograms of total RNA were extracted. Together with a sample-barcoded 5' primer, a J-beta primer mix was included in a second PCR lasting 7 to 11 cycles. TCRdb re-derived calls from the 5' RACE reads in MiXCR, one entry per CDR3 protein. The table includes 1.8 million or so distinct CDR3 sequences, around 42% detected once. Study-wide results and caveats: Using unsorted PBMCs precluded a conclusive naive versus antigen-experienced comparison.

This clonotype occurred once. What it binds is not known. Trimming pared 7 bases from V and 9 bases from J, leaving 28 bases between. Per the germline V gene, CDR1 is SGHTA and CDR2 is FQGNSA. The CDR3 loop spans 18 amino acids. The clonotype originates from a human donor in good health. This rearrangement joins TRBV7-2 to TRBJ1-6, with D tentatively TRBD1 (6 bases). The sample taken for sequencing was blood. The CDR3 DNA sequence: TGTGCCAGCACCTCATCGGGGGCAGGGGCTCGGTCTGGTTCACCCCTCCACTTT. Amino acid sequence: CASTSSGAGARSGSPLHF.